The source of this TCR beta chain is a study of graft-versus-host responses after intestinal transplantation. Looking at the study overall: Recipients had transplants, and these were multivisceral, liver-intestinal, or isolated intestinal. After anti-thymocyte globulin induction, recipients took tacrolimus and steroids for 3 to 4 years. Notes on the study in general: Recipient marrow contained GvH clones, some of which appeared first in ileum or blood.

Profiled with immunoSEQ multiplex PCR; TCRdb holds only in-frame clones, not every one. This sample yields just over 20,000 clones, of which roughly 87% are seen a single time; approximately 4.9% belongs to the top ten. Details on this clone: What it binds is unknown.

CDR1 SGHRS and CDR2 YFSETQ come from the germline V gene. V was cut by 4 bases and J by 0 bases, with 14 bases left in between. This CDR3 spans 16 amino acids. Sequenced material: PBMCs, taken just over 64 days after intestinal transplantation. The TCR sequence derives from a human patient who received an intestinal transplant, so some T cells may come from the graft donor. The chain employs TRBV5-1 and TRBJ1-3; D is possibly TRBD1 (5 bases). The CDR3 DNA is TGCGCCAGCAGCGACCTGACAGCCAACTCTGGAAACACCATATATTTT. This sequence encodes CASSDLTANSGNTIYF.